This is a list of T cell receptor beta chains from one sample in a study of patients and donors after allogeneic stem cell transplantation. TCRdb re-called the RT-PCR reads with MiXCR, one entry per CDR3 protein. The data show some 960,000 distinct CDR3 sequences, about a sixth seen once. Material for sequencing was blood, either unsorted or a sorted T cell fraction (not recorded which). Source of these receptors: a human donor who was either an allogeneic HSCT recipient or a stem cell or donor lymphocyte infusion donor (not recorded which). It is not recorded whose cells these are; they may come from a transplant donor. Each CDR3 is given with its conserved first and last residue. The D gene is left open where the match is weak. Some rows mark clone size as missing; the rest say once, few, many or name a class of expanded clone.

V	size	D	J	DNA	CDR3
TRBV2	-	-	TRBJ2-4	TGTGCCAGCCGGGGACTGACCCTAGCCAAAAACATTCAGTACTTC	CASRGLTLAKNIQYF
TRBV7-9	-	TRBD2	TRBJ2-3	TGTGCCAGCAGCTTATTAGCGGGAGGGCCAAATACGCAGTATTTT	CASSLLAGGPNTQYF
TRBV20-1	-	-	TRBJ2-7	TGCAGTGCTAGCGGGGTCAGGGGAACTTACGAGCAGTACTTC	CSASGVRGTYEQYF
TRBV2	few	-	TRBJ2-1	TGTGCCAGCAGACCAGGCATGTACAATGAGCAGTTCTTC	CASRPGMYNEQFF
TRBV6-1	few	TRBD1	TRBJ2-1	TGTGCCAGCCGCCGCCAGGGGGACGGCTCCTACAATGAGCAGTTCTTC	CASRRQGDGSYNEQFF
TRBV24-1	-	-	TRBJ2-3	TGTGCCACAGGGCGAGGAGTGGACACAGATACGCAGTATTTT	CATGRGVDTDTQYF
TRBV15	-	-	TRBJ2-1	TGTGCCACCAGCAGAGCTCAGGGGCAGAGCTCCTACAATGAGCAGTTCTTC	CATSRAQGQSSYNEQFF
TRBV6-1	-	TRBD1	TRBJ1-6	TGTGCCAGCAGTAACCAGGGACAGTATAATTCACCCCTCCACTTT	CASSNQGQYNSPLHF
TRBV5-1	few	TRBD2	TRBJ2-7	TGCGCCAGCAGCTGGGGCATACTAGCGGGAAGCTACGAGCAGTACTTC	CASSWGILAGSYEQYF
TRBV20-1	many	-	TRBJ1-5	TGCAGTGCCACCAACAGGGCTAGCAATCAGCCCCAGCATTTT	CSATNRASNQPQHF
TRBV4-2	many	TRBD1	TRBJ2-7	TGTGCCAGCAGCCAAGTTCCGGGACAGGGGCTCTACGAGCAGTACTTC	CASSQVPGQGLYEQYF
TRBV25-1	few	-	TRBJ1-1	TGTGCGACTCGGGCGTTGGGAGTCACTGAAGCTTTCTTT	CATRALGVTEAFF
TRBV6-2/TRBV6-3	-	TRBD2	TRBJ2-7	TGTGCCAGCAATAAGCGGGAGTCCCACGAGCAGTACTTC	CASNKRESHEQYF
TRBV6-2/TRBV6-3	-	TRBD1	TRBJ2-7	TGTGCCAGCGTACGGGGACAGGGGGCGCGCGAGCAGTACTTC	CASVRGQGAREQYF
TRBV11-2	-	-	TRBJ2-3	TGTGCCAGCAGCTTAATCGGCCAGGCAGATACGCAGTATTTT	CASSLIGQADTQYF
TRBV6-2/TRBV6-3	-	TRBD1	TRBJ2-3	TGTGCCAGCAGTTATAACAGGGGGGGCACAGATACGCAGTATTTT	CASSYNRGGTDTQYF
TRBV12-3/TRBV12-4	-	TRBD2	TRBJ2-7	TGTGCCAGCAGTCCACGAGGAGCGGGAGTTCACGAGCAGTACTTC	CASSPRGAGVHEQYF
TRBV4-1	few	-	TRBJ1-5	TGCGCCAGCAGCTTGGAAAGGGACCGGATCAATCAGCCCCAGCATTTT	CASSLERDRINQPQHF
TRBV5-6	many	TRBD2	TRBJ2-2	TGTGCCAGCAGCTGGGGACTAGCGGACCTGAACACCGGGGAGCTGTTTTTT	CASSWGLADLNTGELFF
TRBV9	many	-	TRBJ1-4	TGTGCCAGCAGCGTAGAAGCCGGGAGGATTAATGAAAAACTGTTTTTT	CASSVEAGRINEKLFF
TRBV2	few	-	TRBJ2-2	TGTGCCAGCAGGGGAAACAGGGATGGGGCCGGGGAGCTGTTTTTT	CASRGNRDGAGELFF
TRBV3-1	few	TRBD1	TRBJ1-2	TGTGCCAGCAGCCAAGACATCACCGGGACAGGGGGCTATGGCTACACCTTC	CASSQDITGTGGYGYTF
TRBV4-1	-	-	TRBJ2-2	TGCGCCAGCAGCCCCGCCTTGGGGAACACCGGGGAGCGTTTTTTT	CASSPALGNTGERFF
TRBV6-1	few	-	TRBJ2-4	TGTGCCAGCAGTGAAGGGCAGGGCAGGGGAGCCAAAAACATTCAGTACTTC	CASSEGQGRGAKNIQYF
TRBV5-1	-	-	TRBJ1-1	TGCGCCAGCAGCTTGTGGTTACAGGGGAACACTGAAGCTTTCTTT	CASSLWLQGNTEAFF
TRBV20-1	few	TRBD1	TRBJ2-7	TGCAGTGCTAGAGGGGACAGATTCGAGCAGTACTTC	CSARGDRFEQYF
TRBV27	-	TRBD1	TRBJ2-2	TGTGCCAGCAGTACGAAGACAGGGAGTAGGAACACCGGGGAGCTGTTTTTT	CASSTKTGSRNTGELFF
TRBV5-1	-	TRBD1	TRBJ2-6	TGCGCCAGCAGCCTACTCTTACAGGGGGCGCTTGGGGCCAACGTCCTGACTTTC	CASSLLLQGALGANVLTF
TRBV4-1	-	-	TRBJ1-6	TGCGCCAGCAGCCTCCGAAAGGTTCAAGGGTCACCCCTCCACTTT	CASSLRKVQGSPLHF
TRBV12-3/TRBV12-4	-	-	TRBJ1-1	TGTGCCAGCAGGCCCGGGACGAAGAACACTGAAGCTTTCTTT	CASRPGTKNTEAFF
TRBV28	-	TRBD1	TRBJ2-3	TGTGCCGTCCACAGGGGTGGGACAGATACGCAGTATTTT	CAVHRGGTDTQYF
TRBV6-1	-	-	TRBJ2-7	TGTGCCAGCAGACCCTCTAGCTCCTACGAGCAGTACTTC	CASRPSSSYEQYF
TRBV7-2	few	TRBD2	TRBJ2-3	TGTGCCAGCAGCCAATTGCGGGCTAGCGGGGGGATCCAGACGCAGTATTTT	CASSQLRASGGIQTQYF
TRBV16	-	TRBD1	TRBJ1-5	TGTGCCAGCAGCCGGATCGGACAGGATCAGAATCAGCCCCAGCATTTT	CASSRIGQDQNQPQHF
TRBV12-3/TRBV12-4	few	-	TRBJ2-2	TGTGCCAGCAGTTTATGGGGGCTAGCCCCCCGGCCGAACACCGGGGAGCTGTTTTTT	CASSLWGLAPRPNTGELFF
TRBV5-1	-	-	TRBJ2-3	TGCGCCAGCAGCTGGACTATCACAGATACGCAGTATTTT	CASSWTITDTQYF
TRBV5-1	many	-	TRBJ2-2	TGCGCCAGCAGCTTGGCCGGGGGTGACACCGGGGAGCTGTTTTTT	CASSLAGGDTGELFF
TRBV12-3/TRBV12-4	few	-	TRBJ1-1	TGTGCCAGCAGTTTTCAGGGTGAGAAGGTGGCTTTCTTT	CASSFQGEKVAFF
TRBV15	-	TRBD1	TRBJ1-6	TGTGCCACCAGCAGAGTTACAGGGACAGGGGGTTCACCCCTCCACTTT	CATSRVTGTGGSPLHF
TRBV14	-	-	TRBJ2-5	TGTGCCAGCAGCCAAGAGCACGACCGCCGGGAGACCCAGTACTTC	CASSQEHDRRETQYF
TRBV12-3/TRBV12-4	many	-	TRBJ2-2	TGTGCCAGCAGTTTGCAAAGGGACCTATCGAACACCGGGGAGCTGTTTTTT	CASSLQRDLSNTGELFF
TRBV27	few	TRBD2	TRBJ2-2	TGTGCCAGCAGTTTGCTACTAGCGGGTTACACCGGGGAGCTGTTTTTT	CASSLLLAGYTGELFF
TRBV6-1	few	TRBD2	TRBJ2-7	TGTGCCAGCAGTCGACTAGCAGAGACCTACGAGCAGTACTTC	CASSRLAETYEQYF
TRBV24-1	-	-	TRBJ2-2	TGTGCCACCAGTGACGCGGGAACAAACACCGGGGAGCTGTTTTTT	CATSDAGTNTGELFF
TRBV5-1	many	-	TRBJ2-3	TGTGCCAGCAGCTTGGAAACAGATACGCAGTATTTT	CASSLETDTQYF
TRBV20-1	-	TRBD2	TRBJ2-7	TGCAGTGCTAGAGATCTCAACGGGGGGTCTATCTACGAGCAGTACTTC	CSARDLNGGSIYEQYF
TRBV24-1	few	-	TRBJ1-6	TGTGCCACCAGTGGTGGAGGGGTTAATTCACCCCTCCACTTT	CATSGGGVNSPLHF
TRBV6-1	-	TRBD1	TRBJ1-6	TGTGCCAGCAGTCAAACAGGGGGCAGGGGTAATTCACCCCTCCACTTT	CASSQTGGRGNSPLHF
TRBV11-2	-	-	TRBJ2-5	TGTGCCAGCAGCTTAGGGAGGCAGACCCAGTACTTC	CASSLGRQTQYF
TRBV4-1	-	TRBD2	TRBJ2-7	TGCGCCAGCAGCCAGGTCGGGAGGGCCTACGAGCAGTACTTC	CASSQVGRAYEQYF
TRBV6-5	many	-	TRBJ1-4	TGTGCCAGCAGTTACTCGGCTATTCGGGAAAAACTGTTTTTT	CASSYSAIREKLFF
TRBV27	-	TRBD1	TRBJ1-1	TGTGCCAGATCAACAGGGGAGGACACTGAAGCTTTCTTT	CARSTGEDTEAFF
TRBV3-1	-	-	TRBJ2-2	TGTGCCAGCAGCCCCTTGAAATCGAACACCGGGGAGCTGTTTTTT	CASSPLKSNTGELFF
TRBV4-3	-	-	TRBJ2-1	TGCGCCAGCAGCCATCCCGGGTTCAATGAGCAGTTCTTC	CASSHPGFNEQFF
TRBV12-3/TRBV12-4	-	-	TRBJ2-7	TGTGCCAGCAGTCCCTCAGGGGTACGCTCCTACGAGCAGTACTTC	CASSPSGVRSYEQYF
TRBV29-1	-	TRBD2	TRBJ2-7	TGCAGCGTTAAGCGGGAGAACTCCTACGAGCAGTACTTC	CSVKRENSYEQYF
TRBV11-1	-	TRBD1	TRBJ1-6	TGTGCCAGCAGCCCTTGGGACAGCCCAACACCTCATAATTCACCCCTCCACTTT	CASSPWDSPTPHNSPLHF